This T cell receptor beta chain was observed in a study of T cell repertoires in cytomegalovirus infection. Turning to the study itself: Indications of both CMV infection and matching HLA type were provided by public TCR beta signatures. Study findings and constraints: Across the ex vivo response, the dominant clonotypes were HLA-C-restricted CMV-specific TCR beta clonotypes. Adding up the frequency of public TCR beta families identified people who carried CMV plus the relevant HLA.

TCRdb fed the reads into MiXCR, producing one record per CDR3 protein. The sample shows about 6,100 distinct CDR3 sequences, approximately 53% of them seen only once. This CDR3 is 14 amino acids long. V lost 1 base and J lost 2; bases outside the gene matches: 1. CDR1 and CDR2 (germline): KGHSH, LQKENI. This clonotype occurred a few times. Its antigen is not known. The clonotype was recovered from a human donor in good health (CMV status not recorded). Some clones in this sample may be carry-over from other donors' samples. The sample consisted of PBMCs, sequenced either directly or after in vitro stimulation (not recorded which). The rearrangement links TRBV18 to TRBJ1-2, with 7 bases fitting TRBD1. The DNA for the CDR3 is TGTGCCAGCTCACCACAACAGGGGAACTATGGCTACACCTTC. Protein product: CASSPQQGNYGYTF.